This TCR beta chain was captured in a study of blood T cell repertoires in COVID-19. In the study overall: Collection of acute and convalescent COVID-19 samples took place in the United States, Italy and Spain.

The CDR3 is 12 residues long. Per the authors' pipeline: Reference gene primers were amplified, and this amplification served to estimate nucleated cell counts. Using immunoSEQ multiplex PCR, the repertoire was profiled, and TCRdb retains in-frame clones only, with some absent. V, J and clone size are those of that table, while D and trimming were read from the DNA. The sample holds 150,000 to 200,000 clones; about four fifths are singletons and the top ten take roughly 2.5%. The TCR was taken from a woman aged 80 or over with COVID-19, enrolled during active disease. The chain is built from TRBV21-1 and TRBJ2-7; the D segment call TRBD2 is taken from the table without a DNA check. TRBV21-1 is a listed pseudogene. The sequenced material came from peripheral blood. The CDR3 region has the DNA TGTGCCAGCAGCTCCGGGATTTACGAGCAGTACTTC. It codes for CASSSGIYEQYF.